The rows below give T cell receptor beta chains drawn from one sample of a study of shared clonotypes between healthy human individuals. Data came from immunoSEQ multiplex PCR; TCRdb stores just in-frame clones and leaves some out. This sample has millions of clones, with 85% to 95% found just once. The sequencing input was naive CD4+ T cells sorted from blood. The receptors were sampled from a man between 18 and 35 years old in good health. The CDR3 runs from the conserved cysteine through the conserved F or W. The D gene is left open where the match is weak. A row's size may be missing; if present it is once, few, many or a size class.

DNA,CDR3,D,size,V,J
TGTGCCAGCAGCTTAGGGACTCTGGAGACCCAGTACTTC,CASSLGTLETQYF,.,.,TRBV7-2,TRBJ2-5
TGTGCCAGCAGCTCGACAGGGTTCCACGAGCAGTACTTC,CASSSTGFHEQYF,TRBD1,.,TRBV11-2,TRBJ2-7
TGTGCCAGCCGCGAAGATACGGCCTCCTACGAGCAGTACTTC,CASREDTASYEQYF,.,.,TRBV6-1,TRBJ2-7
TGTGCCAGCTCACAGGGGAACGATCAGCCCCAGCATTTT,CASSQGNDQPQHF,.,.,TRBV18,TRBJ1-5
TGTGCCAGCAGAGCCCTCGGGTCTGGGGCCAACGTCCTGACTTTC,CASRALGSGANVLTF,.,.,TRBV6-1,TRBJ2-6
TGTGCTAGCAGCCGGGAGAGGGATTCCTACGAGCAGTACTTC,CASSRERDSYEQYF,.,.,TRBV7-7,TRBJ2-7
TGTGCCAGCTCGTACTCCGACTCTAACTATGGCTACACCTTC,CASSYSDSNYGYTF,.,.,TRBV18,TRBJ1-2
TGTGCCAGCAGGCTCGACGGGATCTCTGGAAACACCATATATTTT,CASRLDGISGNTIYF,.,once,TRBV6-5,TRBJ1-3
TGCGCCAGCAGCTTGGGCGTCGCGAACACCGGGGAGCTGTTTTTT,CASSLGVANTGELFF,.,.,TRBV5-1,TRBJ2-2
TGTGCCATCAGTCCGGGACACTCCTACGAGCAGTACTTC,CAISPGHSYEQYF,.,.,TRBV10-3,TRBJ2-7
TGTGCCTGGAGCAGGGGACAGGGACTTTTCCTTGGGGGACGAGCAGTACTCTTTGAATTC,CAWSRGQGLFLGGRAVLFEF,TRBD1,.,TRBV30,TRBJ2-7
TGTGCCAGCAGTGATCGGGCAGTTAATGAAAAACTGTTTTTT,CASSDRAVNEKLFF,.,.,TRBV2,TRBJ1-4
TGTGCCAGCAGCTTCCCCCTACCGGGACAAAGACCCTCCAATGAGCAGTTCTTC,CASSFPLPGQRPSNEQFF,.,.,TRBV7-2,TRBJ2-1
TGCAGCGCCAACAGGGACTCGGCAGAGACCCAGTACTTC,CSANRDSAETQYF,.,.,TRBV29-1,TRBJ2-5
TGTGCCATCAGTGATGGCCCCTCCGGGGTCAATGAGCAGTTCTTC,CAISDGPSGVNEQFF,.,.,TRBV10-3,TRBJ2-1
TGTGCCAGCAGCTTGGGTAAGGGGTCCTACAATGAGCAGTTCTTC,CASSLGKGSYNEQFF,.,.,TRBV5-4,TRBJ2-1
TGTGCCAGCTCACCATCAGGGAACGAGGGCTACACCTTC,CASSPSGNEGYTF,.,.,TRBV18,TRBJ1-2
TGTGCCAGCAGCATTCAGACGACAACTAATGAAAAACTGTTTTTT,CASSIQTTTNEKLFF,.,.,TRBV7-2,TRBJ1-4